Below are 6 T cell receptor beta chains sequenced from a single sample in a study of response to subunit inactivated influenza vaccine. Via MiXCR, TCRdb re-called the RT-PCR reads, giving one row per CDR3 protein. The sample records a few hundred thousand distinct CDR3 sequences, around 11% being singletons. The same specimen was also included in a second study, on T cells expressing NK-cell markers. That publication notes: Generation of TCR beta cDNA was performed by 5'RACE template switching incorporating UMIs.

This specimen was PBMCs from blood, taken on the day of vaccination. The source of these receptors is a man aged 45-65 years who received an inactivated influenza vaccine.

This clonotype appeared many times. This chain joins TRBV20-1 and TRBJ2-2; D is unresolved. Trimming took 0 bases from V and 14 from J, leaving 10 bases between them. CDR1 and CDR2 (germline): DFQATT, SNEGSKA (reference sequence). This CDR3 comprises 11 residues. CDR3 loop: CSARDPLGLFF. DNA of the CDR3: TGCAGTGCTAGAGATCCGCTCGGTCTGTTTTTT.

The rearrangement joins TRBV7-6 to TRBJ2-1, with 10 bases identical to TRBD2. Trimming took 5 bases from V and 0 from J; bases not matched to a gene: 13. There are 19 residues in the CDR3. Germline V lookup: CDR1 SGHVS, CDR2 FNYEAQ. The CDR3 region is CASSAGPSGRSSSYNEQFF. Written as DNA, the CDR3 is TGTGCCAGCAGCGCGGGTCCTAGCGGGAGATCCAGCTCCTACAATGAGCAGTTCTTC.

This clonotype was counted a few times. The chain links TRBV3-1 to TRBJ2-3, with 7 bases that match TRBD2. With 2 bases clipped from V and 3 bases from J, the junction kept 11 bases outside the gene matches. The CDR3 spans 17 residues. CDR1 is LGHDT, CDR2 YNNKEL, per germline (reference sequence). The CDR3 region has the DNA TGTGCCAGCAGCCAACTCCGACCGAGGACTAGGACAGATACGCAGTATTTT. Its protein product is CASSQLRPRTRTDTQYF.

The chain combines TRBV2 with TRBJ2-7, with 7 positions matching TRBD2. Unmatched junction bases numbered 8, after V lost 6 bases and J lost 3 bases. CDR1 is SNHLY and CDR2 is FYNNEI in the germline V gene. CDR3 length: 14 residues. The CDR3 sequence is CASRAASGYYEQYF. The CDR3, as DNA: TGTGCCAGCAGGGCGGCTAGCGGATACTACGAGCAGTACTTC.

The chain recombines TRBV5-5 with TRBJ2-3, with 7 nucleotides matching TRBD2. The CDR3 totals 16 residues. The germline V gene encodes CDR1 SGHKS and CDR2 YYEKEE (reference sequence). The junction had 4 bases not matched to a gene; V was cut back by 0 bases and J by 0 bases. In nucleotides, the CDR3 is TGTGCCAGCAGCTTGGAAGGCGGGGGAAGCACAGATACGCAGTATTTT. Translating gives CASSLEGGGSTDTQYF.

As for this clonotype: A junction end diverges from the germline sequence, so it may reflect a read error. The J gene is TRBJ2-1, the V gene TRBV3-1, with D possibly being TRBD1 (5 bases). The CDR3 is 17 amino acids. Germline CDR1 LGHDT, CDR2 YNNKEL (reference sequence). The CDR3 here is CACSQDLNQGVGNGQFF. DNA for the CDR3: TGTGCCTGCTCCCAAGATCTAAATCAGGGTGTGGGCAATGGGCAGTTCTTC.